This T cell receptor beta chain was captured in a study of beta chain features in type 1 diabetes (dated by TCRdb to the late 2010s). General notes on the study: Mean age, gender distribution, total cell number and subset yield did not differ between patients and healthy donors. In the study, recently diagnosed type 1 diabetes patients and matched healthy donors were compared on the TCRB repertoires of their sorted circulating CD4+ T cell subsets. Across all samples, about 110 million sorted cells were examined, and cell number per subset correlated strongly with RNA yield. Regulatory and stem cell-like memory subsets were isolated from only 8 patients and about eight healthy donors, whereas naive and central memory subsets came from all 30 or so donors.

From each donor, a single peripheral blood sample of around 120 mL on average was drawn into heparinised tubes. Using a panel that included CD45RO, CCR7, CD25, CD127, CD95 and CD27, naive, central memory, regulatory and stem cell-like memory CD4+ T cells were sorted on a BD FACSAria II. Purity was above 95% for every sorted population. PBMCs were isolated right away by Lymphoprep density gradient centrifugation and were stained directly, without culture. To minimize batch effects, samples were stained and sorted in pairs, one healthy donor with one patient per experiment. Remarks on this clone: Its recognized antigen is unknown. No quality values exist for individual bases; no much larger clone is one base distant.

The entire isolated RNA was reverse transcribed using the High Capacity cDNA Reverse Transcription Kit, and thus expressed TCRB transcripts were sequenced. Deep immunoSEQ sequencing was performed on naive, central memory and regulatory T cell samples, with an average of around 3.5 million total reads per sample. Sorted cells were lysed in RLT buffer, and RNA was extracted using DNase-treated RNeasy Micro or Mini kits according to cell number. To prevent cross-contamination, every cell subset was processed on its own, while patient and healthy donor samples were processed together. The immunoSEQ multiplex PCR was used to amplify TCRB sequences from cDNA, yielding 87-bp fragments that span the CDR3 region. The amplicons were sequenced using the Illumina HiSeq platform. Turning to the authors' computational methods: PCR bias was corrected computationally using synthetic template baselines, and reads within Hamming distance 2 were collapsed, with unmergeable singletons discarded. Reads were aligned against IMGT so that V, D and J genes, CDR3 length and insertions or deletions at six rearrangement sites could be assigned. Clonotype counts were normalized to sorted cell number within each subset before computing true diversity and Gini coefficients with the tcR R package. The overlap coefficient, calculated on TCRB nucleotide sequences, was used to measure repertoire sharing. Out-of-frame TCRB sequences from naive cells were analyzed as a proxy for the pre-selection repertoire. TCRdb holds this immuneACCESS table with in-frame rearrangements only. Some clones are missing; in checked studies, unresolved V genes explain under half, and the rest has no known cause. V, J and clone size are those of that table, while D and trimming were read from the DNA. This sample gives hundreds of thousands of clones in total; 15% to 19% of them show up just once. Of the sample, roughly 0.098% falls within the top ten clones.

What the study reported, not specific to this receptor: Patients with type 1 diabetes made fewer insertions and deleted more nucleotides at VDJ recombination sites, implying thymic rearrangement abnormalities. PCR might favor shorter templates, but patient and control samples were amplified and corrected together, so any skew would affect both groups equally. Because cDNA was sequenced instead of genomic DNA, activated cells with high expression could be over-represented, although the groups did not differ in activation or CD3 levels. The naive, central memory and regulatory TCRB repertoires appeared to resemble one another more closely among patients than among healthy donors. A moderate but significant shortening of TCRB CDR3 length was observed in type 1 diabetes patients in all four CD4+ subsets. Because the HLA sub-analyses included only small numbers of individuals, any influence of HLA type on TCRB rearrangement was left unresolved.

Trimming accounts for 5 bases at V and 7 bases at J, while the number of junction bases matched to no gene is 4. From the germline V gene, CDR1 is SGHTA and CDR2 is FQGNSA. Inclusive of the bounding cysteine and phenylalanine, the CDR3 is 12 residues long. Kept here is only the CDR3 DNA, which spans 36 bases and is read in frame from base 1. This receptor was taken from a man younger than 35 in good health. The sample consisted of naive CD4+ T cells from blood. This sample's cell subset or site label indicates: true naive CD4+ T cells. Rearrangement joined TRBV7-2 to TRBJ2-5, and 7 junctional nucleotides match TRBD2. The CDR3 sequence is CASSPPGGTQYF. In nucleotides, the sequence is TGTGCCAGCAGCCCGCCGGGAGGGACCCAGTACTTC.